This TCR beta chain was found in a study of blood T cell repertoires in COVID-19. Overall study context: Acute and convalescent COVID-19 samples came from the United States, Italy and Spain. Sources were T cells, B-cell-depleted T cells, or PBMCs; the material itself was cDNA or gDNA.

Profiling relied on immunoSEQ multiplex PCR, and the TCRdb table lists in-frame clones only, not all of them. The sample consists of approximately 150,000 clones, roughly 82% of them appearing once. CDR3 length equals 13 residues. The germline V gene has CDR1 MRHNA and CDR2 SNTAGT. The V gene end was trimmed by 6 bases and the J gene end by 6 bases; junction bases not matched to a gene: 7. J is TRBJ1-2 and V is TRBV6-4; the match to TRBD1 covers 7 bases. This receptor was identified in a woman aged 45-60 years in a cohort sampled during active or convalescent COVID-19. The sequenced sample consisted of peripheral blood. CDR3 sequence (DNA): TGTGCCAGCAGAAGGACAGGCCAGGATGGCTACACCTTC. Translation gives CASRRTGQDGYTF.